This T cell receptor (beta chain) originates from a study of molecular identifiers for immune sequencing clone quantification (dated by TCRdb to 2017 to 2018). Background for the entire study: In a replicate experiment, RNA from approximately 22,000 or 94,000 naive CD8 T cells was split into five aliquots, four of which were sequenced. The study was a methods study using CD8 T cells to benchmark molecular-identifier clustering-based TCR repertoire sequencing (MIDCIRS) and TCR RNA copy counting. The investigation overall reported the following: Spiked-in Jurkat TCR RNA equivalent to a single cell was reported to be detectable even among 750,000 to 1,000,000 naive CD8 T cells. Modeling estimated 2.5 to 3.5 recovered TCR RNA copies per cell, compared with about 10 by digital PCR, which implies about 30% capture efficiency. The naive libraries included spiked-in Jurkat TCR RNA (under eleven copies' worth), and this Jurkat TCR RNA is not part of the donor repertoire. Clones above 20 RNA copies held over 97% of molecules in CMV-specific effector cells but under 1% in naive cells. When barcode sub-clustering was not used, chimeric consensus sequences inflated TCR diversity, with chimeras reaching as high as 47%. Identical TCR molecules sharing a barcode could cause highly expanded clone sizes to be underestimated.

Libraries of naive CD8 T cells were generated from about 21,000 to 970,000 sorted cells, with 10%, 30% or 50% of the purified RNA used. On a BD FACSAria II, naive CD8 T cells were FACS-sorted as CD8+CD4-CCR7+CD45RA+ and collected into RLT Plus buffer. To test detection sensitivity, Jurkat RNA equal to ten TCR copies was added to samples of about 20,000-1,000,000 naive CD8 T cells. Enrichment of CD8 T cells was done with RosetteSep CD8+ T Cell Enrichment Cocktail plus Ficoll-Paque, and ACK red cell lysis came afterward. The CDR3, cysteine through phenylalanine, is 15 amino acids long. The read is trimmed to its CDR3 DNA, 45 bases read in frame from base 1. From the germline V gene, CDR1 is MNHEY and CDR2 is SVGEGT. V is cut back by 3 bases and J by 3 bases, with 6 bases in the junction unmatched. The library was made by PCR. TCRdb names Illumina HiSeq 4000 as the instrument used. Preparation of bulk TCR libraries followed a previously described approach, with the TCR primers listed in Table S5. The Qiagen AllPrep DNA/RNA kit was used to purify total RNA. Before analysis, reads from multiple sequencing runs of the same library were pooled. The authors' pipeline ran thus. Reads were retained only if the reads had an exact TCR constant sequence, and the retained reads were trimmed to 150 nt and grouped according to their 12-nt molecular barcodes. Reads within each barcode group were sub-clustered using a 15% Levenshtein threshold, and quality-weighted consensus sequences were constructed for each RNA molecule. Non-functional sequences were excluded, and lower-count sequences lying one edit away from another sequence were also excluded. Barcode sub-clusters with fewer than 20% of the maximum read count were removed, based on fitting two negative binomial distributions. In-frame beta chains were kept once TCRdb had trimmed the public reads at Q25 with fastp and called clones with MiXCR. Each entry is one CDR3 protein sequence, shown with its most common DNA and genes. These V and J calls are TCRdb output, not the study's own analysis. Present in this sample are 490,000 or so distinct CDR3 sequences, about 20% of which were seen just once. Together, the top ten hold 0.84% of the sample.

Turning to this clonotype: The antigen it recognizes is unknown. It has no much larger one-base neighbor in the sample; base qualities were not kept.

This TCR was recovered from a human donor in good health. Some libraries in this study had Jurkat cell RNA spiked in. The sample comprised naive CD8+ T cells from blood, with Jurkat cell RNA spiked in. The cell subset or site label for this specimen denotes: FACS-sorted CD8+CD4-CCR7+CD45RA+ naive T cells. The V and J segments used are TRBV6-2 or TRBV6-3 and TRBJ2-7; TRBD1 fits 9 bases in the junction. The base sequence is TGTGCCAGCAGTTATATCGAGACAGGGGGCTACGAGCAGTACTTC. Translated, it gives CASSYIETGGYEQYF.